These 28 T cell receptor beta chains share one sample of origin, sequenced in a study of CD8+CD57+ T cells in acquired aplastic anemia. Selection for sequencing was limited to patients who had shown CD8+CD57+ cell expansion by flow cytometry. Genomic DNA provided the template from which TCR beta VDJ and CDR3 profiles were obtained. TCRdb reprocessed the reads via MiXCR and lists one record per CDR3 protein. The sample contains about 260,000 distinct CDR3 sequences, approximately 80% of which appear only once. Sequencing was performed on sorted CD4+, CD8+, or CD8+CD57+ T cells (not recorded which) from PBMCs. These receptors originate from a human donor with aplastic anemia.

The chain recombines TRBV20-1 with TRBJ2-5, with D perhaps matching TRBD1 (6 bases). The J call could be wrong; TRBJ2-7 is a better fit for the DNA end. Germline CDR1 and CDR2: DFQATT and SNEGSKA (reference sequence). This CDR3 spans 13 amino acids. CDR3 loop: CSASQGISYEQYF. DNA of the CDR3: TGCAGTGCCTCCCAGGGGATCTCCTACGAGCAGTACTTC.

The rearrangement links TRBV7-8 to TRBJ2-7; a possible D gene is TRBD2 (6 bases). The CDR3 runs 16 residues. V shed 0 bases and J shed 7 bases, with 19 bases lying between them. Looked up from germline, CDR1 is SGHVS and CDR2 is FQNEAQ. The CDR3 loop reads CASSLAGGPDTQEQYV. CDR3 DNA: TGTGCCAGCAGCTTAGCGGGAGGTCCCGATACGCAGGAGCAGTACGTC.

The CDR3 sequence: CASSLEGRNSYEQYF. In DNA, the CDR3 is TGTGCCAGCAGCTTAGAGGGACGCAACTCCTACGAGCAGTACTTC. The V and J genes are TRBV7-8 and TRBJ2-7, with D perhaps matching TRBD1 or TRBD2 (5 bases each). The V end was cut by 1 base, the J end by 0 bases, with 10 bases between. From germline, CDR1 is SGHVS and CDR2 FQNEAQ. The CDR3 length is 15 residues.

The CDR3 DNA reads TGTGCCAGCAGCCAGAGACAGGATTCACCCCTCCACTTT. This translates into CASSQRQDSPLHF. The V gene is TRBV7-9, the J gene TRBJ1-6, with D possibly TRBD1 on 6 matching bases. Germline-derived CDR1 and CDR2 are SEHNR and FQNEAQ (reference sequence). V lost 5 bases, J lost 8 bases, and 10 bases lay in between. This CDR3 has 13 amino acids. Full variable domain (missing parts from reference TRBV7-9 and TRBJ1-6): DTGVSQNPRHKITKRGQNVTFRCDPISEHNRLYWYRQTLGQGPEFLTYFQNEAQLEKSRLLSDRFSAERPKGSFSTLEIQRTEQGDSAMYLCASSQRQDSPLHFGNGTRLTVT.

As regards this clonotype: The CDR3 end shows no conserved phenylalanine or tryptophan, and so a read error is likely. The V call is TRBV12-3 or TRBV12-4, the J call TRBJ2-1; weak D call: TRBD2 (6 bases). The length of the CDR3 is 13 residues. V lost 6 bases to trimming and J lost 8 bases, with 14 bases between them. The CDR3 spells CASSPGGIHEQFS. The DNA of the CDR3 is TGTGCCAGCAGCCCTGGGGGGATCCATGAGCAGTTCTCC.

Points on this clonotype: The junction differs from germline at one of its ends, possibly a read error. The chain employs TRBV9 and TRBJ2-7; D is unclear. The CDR3 contains 15 residues. Germline V gene data show CDR1 as SGDLS and CDR2 as YYNGEE. CDR3 DNA: TGTGCCAGCAGTGATGTCCGGAAGAGGCACTACGTGCAGTACTTC. This codes for CASSDVRKRHYVQYF.

This rearrangement joins TRBV12-3 or TRBV12-4 to TRBJ1-2; 7 bases fit TRBD1. V lost 5 bases to trimming and J lost 5 bases; unmatched junction nucleotides: 8. The CDR3 has 14 amino acids. The CDR3 is CASSPQTGMYGYTF. CDR3 DNA sequence: TGTGCCAGCAGTCCTCAGACAGGGATGTATGGCTACACCTTC.

This clonotype has a handful of counts. At one boundary the junction diverges from the germline segment, which might be a read error. CDR3 nucleotides: TGTGCCAGCAGCTTTCAAAGAAGCGGGGGGCGCGAGCAGTTT. Translating gives CASSFQRSGGREQF. The chain is built from TRBV7-9 and TRBJ1-5, with D possibly being TRBD1 (6 bases). In germline, CDR1 is SEHNR, CDR2 FQNEAQ (reference sequence). The CDR3 extends over 14 amino acids. Filled out from reference TRBV7-9 and TRBJ1-5, the complete variable domain reads DTGVSQNPRHKITKRGQNVTFRCDPISEHNRLYWYRQTLGQGPEFLTYFQNEAQLEKSRLLSDRFSAERPKGSFSTLEIQRTEQGDSAMYLCASSFQRSGGREQFGDGTRLSIL.

Worth noting for this clonotype: The conserved phenylalanine or tryptophan is not found at the CDR3 terminus, so this likely reflects a read error. Because the CDR3's place on the DNA is in doubt, the DNA is left out and the CDR3 is given as listed by TCRdb. This chain uses TRBV24-1 with TRBJ2-1. Including both end residues, the CDR3 is 12 amino acids long. CDR1 KGHDR and CDR2 SFDVKD come from the germline V gene. The CDR3 is CASSYLANEQTC.

On this clonotype: The CDR3 end shows no conserved phenylalanine or tryptophan, and so a read error is likely. Because the CDR3's place on the DNA is in doubt, the DNA is left out and the CDR3 is given as listed by TCRdb. The chain has TRBV7-8 and TRBJ2-1; the table's TRBD1 call for D was not verified on the DNA. From germline, CDR1 is SGHVS and CDR2 FQNEAQ. Ends included, the CDR3 has 13 residues. The CDR3 region is CASSFQPDGKALS.

The chain combines TRBV20-1 with TRBJ2-1; D is perhaps TRBD1 (6 bases). There are 11 residues in the CDR3. V dropped 7 bases and J dropped 8 bases, with 12 bases sitting between them. Germline CDR1 reads DFQATT; CDR2 reads SNEGSKA (reference sequence). CDR3 protein: CSDRGIHEQFF. In DNA, the CDR3 is TGCAGTGATAGGGGGATCCATGAGCAGTTCTTC.

Remarks on this clonotype: The junction shows a germline mismatch at one end, possibly a read error. The chain has TRBV7-8 and TRBJ2-7; D not resolved. In germline, CDR1 is SGHVS, CDR2 FQNEAQ. CDR3 length equals 12 residues. CDR3 nucleotides: TGTGCCAGCAGCTTTCATGCAAACGAGCAGGCCTTC. Translation: CASSFHANEQAF. The variable domain in full, with the rest retrieved from reference TRBV7-8 and TRBJ2-7, is GAGVSQSPRYKVAKRGQDVALRCDPISGHVSLFWYQQALGQGPEFLTYFQNEAQLDKSGLPSDRFFAERPEGSVSTLKIQRTQQEDSAVYLCASSFHANEQAFGPGTRLTVT.

This clonotype was detected a few times. Being one base from a much bigger clone, this may be a read error. The V and J genes are TRBV11-3 and TRBJ2-7; D uncertain. Germline V gives CDR1 SGHNT, CDR2 YENEEA. V was cut by 0 bases and J by 4 bases, with 7 bases left in between. This CDR3 has 13 residues. This chain's CDR3 is CASSLDLTYEQYF. Written as DNA, the CDR3 is TGTGCCAGCAGCTTAGATCTGACATACGAGCAGTACTTC.

With regard to this clonotype: At one boundary the junction diverges from the germline segment, which might be a read error. This chain links TRBV7-8 with TRBJ1-1; the D is unclear. This CDR3 is built from 15 residues. Germline V lookup: CDR1 SGHVS, CDR2 FQNEAQ. The CDR3: CASSLDRRGNTQAFF. CDR3 DNA sequence: TGTGCCAGCAGCTTAGATCGAAGAGGCAACACTCAAGCTTTCTTT.

The V call is TRBV5-1, the J call TRBJ2-3, with D perhaps matching TRBD1 (7 bases). There are 18 residues in the CDR3. Per the germline V gene, CDR1 is SGHRS and CDR2 is YFSETQ. V was pared by 3 bases and J by 2 bases, with 22 bases between. CDR3 nucleotides: TGCGCCAGCAGCTCCGGGGGCGGGACAGCGATCCTCACAGATACGCAGTATTTT. Its protein is CASSSGGGTAILTDTQYF.

This chain links TRBV6-2 or TRBV6-3 with TRBJ2-1; D possibly matches TRBD1 or TRBD2 (6 bases each). The CDR3 consists of 16 residues. Germline V gene data show CDR1 as MNHEY and CDR2 as SVGEGT. V was shortened by 10 bases and J by 8 bases, with 27 bases between the two germline ends. CDR3 DNA sequence: TGTGCCACCAAGAAGGGGGGCGGAAACGGTCAGGATGAGCAGTTCTTC. Protein: CATKKGGGNGQDEQFF.

This clonotype has a single count. The J gene is TRBJ2-7, the V gene TRBV9; no definite D call. The length of the CDR3 is 14 residues. V was shortened by 3 bases and J by 13 bases, with 23 bases between the two germline ends. Germline values: CDR1 SGDLS, CDR2 YYNGEE. The DNA of the CDR3 is TGTGCCAGCAGCGGAGGTAGCTCAGCTACGCAGTATTACTTC. This codes for CASSGGSSATQYYF.

The V and J genes are TRBV7-2 and TRBJ2-1, with TRBD2 matching 8 bases. This CDR3 comprises 15 residues. V was clipped by 7 bases and J by 10 bases; unmatched bases: 15. Germline V gives CDR1 SGHTA, CDR2 FQGNSA. Here the CDR3 reads CASNSASGFSWEQFF. CDR3 coding DNA: TGTGCCAGCAACTCGGCTAGCGGGTTTTCCTGGGAGCAGTTCTTC.

A remark on this clonotype: A read error may produce the germline difference seen at one junction end. V gene TRBV7-9 combines with J gene TRBJ2-1; no clear D gene. This CDR3 spans 10 amino acids. Germline V gene lookup returns CDR1 SEHNR and CDR2 FQNEAQ (reference sequence). Here the CDR3 reads CASSLVGSSF. The CDR3 DNA reads TGTGCCAGCAGCTTAGTGGGCTCGTCCTTC.

The chain has TRBV11-3 and TRBJ2-3; tentatively, D is TRBD2 (5 bases). CDR3 length: 18 residues. Germline V gene lookup returns CDR1 SGHNT and CDR2 YENEEA. The germline V and J ends were trimmed by 0 bases and 0 bases, with 16 bases remaining between them. This CDR3 reads CASSLDLNGVNSTDTQYF. The CDR3 bases are TGTGCCAGCAGCTTAGATCTGAACGGGGTGAACAGCACAGATACGCAGTATTTT.

The chain uses TRBV9 and TRBJ2-7; the D is unclear. CDR1 SGDLS and CDR2 YYNGEE come from the germline V gene. The V end lost 3 bases, the J end lost 1 base, and 23 bases lay between the germline ends. The CDR3 spans 18 residues. CDR3 DNA: TGTGCCAGCAGCGCTGATACTGGCGGAACAGATACGTCCTACGAGCAGTACGTC. Translation gives CASSADTGGTDTSYEQYV.

V and J are TRBV5-4 and TRBJ2-1, with TRBD2 identical over 8 bases. The assigned J gene may be wrong: the sequence end matches TRBJ2-7 better. Germline V gene sequence: CDR1 SGHNT, CDR2 YYREEE (reference sequence). The CDR3 covers 14 residues. CDR3 amino acids: CASSLKGLAYEQYF. DNA of the CDR3: TGTGCCAGCAGCTTGAAGGGACTAGCCTACGAGCAGTACTTC.

Points on this clonotype: Compared with germline, one end of the junction differs, possibly owing to a read error. The chain is built from TRBV7-7 and TRBJ1-6; 9 bases align to TRBD1. The germline V gene has CDR1 SSHAT and CDR2 FNYEAQ (reference sequence). The CDR3 has 18 residues. CDR3 in amino acids: CASSLGDSGQGMKSPLHF. CDR3 DNA: TGTGCTAGCAGCTTAGGGGATAGCGGACAGGGGATGAAGTCACCCCTCCACTTT.

In this sample, this clonotype turned up many times. The chain has TRBV11-2 and TRBJ2-6; 7 bases are a match to TRBD2. Germline values: CDR1 SGHAT, CDR2 FQNNGV. The CDR3 extends over 15 amino acids. Losses at the gene ends were 3 bases for V and 1 base for J; bases not matched to a gene: 0. The CDR3 coding sequence is TGTGCCAGCAGCTTGGGACTATCTGGGGCCAACGTCCTGACTTTC. This encodes CASSLGLSGANVLTF.

This clonotype came up a few times. V is TRBV24-1 and J is TRBJ1-2; 8 nucleotides line up with TRBD1. CDR3 length: 14 residues. Trimming cost V 4 bases and J 5 bases; bases outside gene matches: 5. Germline CDR1 reads KGHDR; CDR2 reads SFDVKD. The CDR3 DNA follows: TGTGCCACCAGTGACGGCAGGACAGGGTATGGCTACACCTTC. Encoded protein: CATSDGRTGYGYTF.

V is TRBV5-4 and J is TRBJ2-3; D remains ambiguous. CDR1 and CDR2 from the germline V gene are SGHNT and YYREEE (reference sequence). The CDR3 has 13 residues. V lost 3 bases, J lost 3 bases, and 8 bases lay in between. DNA of the CDR3: TGTGCCAGCAGCTATGGAAGAACAGATACGCAGTATTTT. As protein: CASSYGRTDTQYF.

The gene calls are TRBV10-3 and TRBJ2-5, with D perhaps TRBD2 (6 bases). Trimming shortened V by 6 bases and J by 4 bases, and 12 bases separated the two germline ends. Germline V lookup: CDR1 ENHRY, CDR2 SYGVKD. The CDR3 consists of 13 residues. CDR3 sequence reads: CAIRGLSGETQYF. The CDR3 DNA sequence: TGTGCCATCAGGGGACTTAGTGGAGAGACCCAGTACTTC.

In regard to this clonotype: Here the CDR3 omits its conserved ending phenylalanine or tryptophan, so a read error is the likely source. It is unclear where the CDR3 begins or ends on the DNA, so no DNA is shown, and the CDR3 is as TCRdb lists it. This chain links TRBV7-3 with TRBJ2-3. The germline V gene encodes CDR1 SGHTA and CDR2 FQGTGA. The CDR3 comprises 13 residues, both ends counted. CDR3 amino acids: CASSREANAIEHC.